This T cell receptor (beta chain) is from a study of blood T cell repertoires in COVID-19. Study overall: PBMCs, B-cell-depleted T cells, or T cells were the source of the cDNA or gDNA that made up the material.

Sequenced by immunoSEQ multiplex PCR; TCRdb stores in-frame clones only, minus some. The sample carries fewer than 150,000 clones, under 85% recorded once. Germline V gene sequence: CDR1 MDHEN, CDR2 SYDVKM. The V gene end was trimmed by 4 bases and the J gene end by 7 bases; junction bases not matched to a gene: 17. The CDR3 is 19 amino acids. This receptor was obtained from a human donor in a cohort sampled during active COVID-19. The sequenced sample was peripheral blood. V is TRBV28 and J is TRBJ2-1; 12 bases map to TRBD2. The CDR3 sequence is CASSWDRASGGAGRNEQFF. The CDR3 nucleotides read TGTGCCAGCAGTTGGGACCGGGCTAGCGGGGGGGCCGGTAGGAATGAGCAGTTCTTC. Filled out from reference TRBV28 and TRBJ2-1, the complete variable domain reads DVKVTQSSRYLVKRTGEKVFLECVQDMDHENMFWYRQDPGLGLRLIYFSYDVKMKEKGDIPEGYSVSREKKERFSLILESASTNQTSMYLCASSWDRASGGAGRNEQFFGPGTRLTVL.